This T cell receptor (beta chain) is from a study of T cell changes during pregnancy in multiple sclerosis. The repertoire was sequenced with immunoSEQ multiplex PCR; TCRdb's copy has only in-frame clones and lacks some. The sample yields about 80,000 clones, about 94% seen once. CDR3 length: 14 amino acids. The germline gives CDR1 LNHDA, CDR2 SQIVND (reference sequence). V gave up 6 bases and J gave up 1 base; unmatched junction bases: 4. Sample: peripheral blood, taken in the third trimester of pregnancy. The receptor was derived from a female donor with multiple sclerosis, enrolled in a pregnancy study. This chain links TRBV19 with TRBJ1-1; 8 bases are shared with TRBD1. The CDR3 coding sequence is TGTGCCAGTAGCGGGACAGGTCCGAACACTGAAGCTTTCTTT. Translation gives CASSGTGPNTEAFF. Full variable domain (rest looked up from reference TRBV19 and TRBJ1-1): DGGITQSPKYLFRKEGQNVTLSCEQNLNHDAMYWYRQDPGQGLRLIYYSQIVNDFQKGDIAEGYSVSREKKESFPLTVTSAQKNPTAFYLCASSGTGPNTEAFFGQGTRLTVV.